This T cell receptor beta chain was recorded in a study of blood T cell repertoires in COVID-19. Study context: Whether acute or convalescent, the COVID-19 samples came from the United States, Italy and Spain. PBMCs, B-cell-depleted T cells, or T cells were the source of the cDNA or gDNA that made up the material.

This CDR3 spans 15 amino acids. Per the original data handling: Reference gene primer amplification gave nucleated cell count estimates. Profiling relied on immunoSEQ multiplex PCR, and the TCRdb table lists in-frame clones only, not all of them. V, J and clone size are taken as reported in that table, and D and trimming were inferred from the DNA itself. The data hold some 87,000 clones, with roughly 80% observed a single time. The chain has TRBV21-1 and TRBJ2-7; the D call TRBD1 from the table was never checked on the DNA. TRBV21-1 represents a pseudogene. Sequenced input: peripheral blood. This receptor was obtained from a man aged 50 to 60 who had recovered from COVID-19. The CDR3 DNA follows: TGTGCCAGCAGCAAAGCCGGGACAGGGAACTACGAGCAGTACTTC. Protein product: CASSKAGTGNYEQYF.